The 21 T cell receptor beta chains below come from one sample, sequenced in a study of T cell responses to AZD1222 COVID-19 vaccine. Assay used: immunoSEQ multiplex PCR; TCRdb lists only in-frame clones, some missing. The repertoire consists of 150,000 to 200,000 clones, with 80% to 90% occurring once and the leading ten covering roughly 12%. The sequencing here drew on peripheral blood, taken 28 days after the second AZD1222 dose. The receptors here all came from an adult who received the AZD1222 COVID-19 vaccine.

In its sample, this clone was seen once. The CDR3 bases are TGTGCCAGCAGCCCGGGACAGGGAAGGGTTGGAAACACCATATATTTT. It codes for CASSPGQGRVGNTIYF. The chain combines TRBV7-2 with TRBJ1-3; 9 bases fit TRBD1. Looked up from germline, CDR1 is SGHTA and CDR2 is FQGNSA. V dropped 5 bases and J dropped 3; count of bases not matched to a gene: 8. The CDR3 covers 16 residues.

In regard to this clone: The same CDR3 is also encoded by other DNA sequences in this sample. CDR3 DNA: TGTGCCAGCAGCCAGGGATCGGAGACCCAGTACTTC. Protein sequence: CASSQGSETQYF. V and J are TRBV3-1 (or the pseudogene TRBV3-2) and TRBJ2-5; D ambiguous. The germline gives CDR1 LGHDT, CDR2 YNNKEL (reference sequence). Trimming stripped 3 bases from V and 5 bases from J, with 7 bases between. This CDR3 comprises 12 residues.

The count of this clone is one. The V gene is TRBV7-9, the J gene TRBJ2-3; TRBD1 matches at 9 bases. Germline V gene sequence: CDR1 SEHNR, CDR2 FQNEAQ (reference sequence). V gave up 0 bases and J gave up 4 bases; unmatched junction bases: 5. The length of the CDR3 is 16 residues. CDR3: CASSLAGTGRSDTQYF. Written as DNA, the CDR3 is TGTGCCAGCAGCTTAGCCGGGACAGGGCGATCAGATACGCAGTATTTT.

V is TRBV7-8 and J is TRBJ2-3; TRBD1 agrees at 7 bases. Germline values: CDR1 SGHVS, CDR2 FQNEAQ. This CDR3 has 13 residues. J lost 6 bases, V lost 8 bases, and 8 bases had no gene match. In DNA, the CDR3 is TGTGCCAGCGGAACAGGGGCTGGGGATACGCAGTATTTT. Its translation: CASGTGAGDTQYF.

This clone was observed once. V and J are TRBV6-5 and TRBJ1-4; weak D call: TRBD1 (6 bases). V was pared by 2 bases and J by 10 bases, with 20 bases between. Germline V gives CDR1 MNHEY, CDR2 SVGAGI. CDR3 length: 16 amino acids. Written as DNA, the CDR3 is TGTGCCAGCAGTTACGCCCCGGGACAACAGGGCGGAAAACTGTTTTTT. As protein: CASSYAPGQQGGKLFF.

V gene TRBV6-1 combines with J gene TRBJ2-5; TRBD2 aligns across 12 bases. Trimming removed 3 bases from V and 3 bases from J; junction bases left unmatched: 5. In germline, CDR1 is MNHNS, CDR2 SASEGT. The CDR3 consists of 16 residues. The CDR3 here is CASSDLAGGLKETQYF. The CDR3 region has the DNA TGTGCCAGCAGTGACCTAGCGGGGGGGCTTAAAGAGACCCAGTACTTC.

The chain uses TRBV7-3 and TRBJ2-7, with D unresolved. The V end lost 2 bases, the J end lost 0 bases, and 8 bases lay between the germline ends. The CDR3 is 14 amino acids. The germline V gene encodes CDR1 SGHTA and CDR2 FQGTGA. The CDR3 here is CASSLSPDSYEQYF. In nucleotides, the CDR3 is TGTGCCAGCAGCTTATCGCCCGACTCCTACGAGCAGTACTTC.

The chain has TRBV12-5 and TRBJ1-1; D unclear. V was pared by 3 bases and J by 5 bases, with 4 bases between. The germline V gene encodes CDR1 LGHNT and CDR2 FRNRAP. The CDR3 is 11 residues long. DNA for the CDR3: TGTGCTAGTGGTTTCGGGACTGAAGCTTTCTTT. This gives the protein CASGFGTEAFF.

This clone appeared a single time. The CDR3 coding sequence is TGTGCCAGCACCCTAATGGGCAGGGGTGACGGCTACACCTTC. Translated, it gives CASTLMGRGDGYTF. The chain is built from TRBV3-1 (or the pseudogene TRBV3-2) and TRBJ1-2; maybe TRBD1 (6 bases). Between the trimmed V and J ends, which lost 7 bases and 8 bases, there was a span of 20 bases. The CDR3 sequence is 14 residues long. The germline gives CDR1 LGHDT, CDR2 YNNKEL (reference sequence).

This chain uses TRBV4-1 with TRBJ1-6; a weak D match, TRBD1 (6 bases). This CDR3 has 17 amino acids. CDR1 MGHRA and CDR2 YSYEKL come from the germline V gene. The V and J ends lost 1 base and 8 bases respectively, with 18 bases between them. CDR3 region: CASSQGGGGPGDSPLHF. CDR3 DNA sequence: TGCGCCAGCAGCCAAGGGGGCGGGGGGCCAGGAGATTCACCCCTCCACTTT.

In its sample, this clone was seen a few times. This rearrangement joins TRBV12-5 to TRBJ1-2, with 7 bases identical to TRBD1. CDR3 length equals 16 residues. CDR1 is LGHNT, CDR2 FRNRAP, per germline. V lost 2 bases, J lost 6 bases, and 12 bases stayed unmatched. CDR3 nucleotides: TGTGCTAGTGGTTTGAGGACAGGCCCGATGAGCCATGGCTACACCTTC. Its protein is CASGLRTGPMSHGYTF.

The chain links TRBV7-7 to TRBJ2-7; 7 positions match TRBD1. Germline trimming cut 5 bases from V and 7 bases from J; bases unmatched to any gene: 8. CDR1 is SSHAT, CDR2 FNYEAQ, per germline (reference sequence). The CDR3 contains 13 residues. CDR3 coding DNA: TGTGCCAGCAGCCTGAGACAGGGTCGAGAGCAGTACTTC. Translated: CASSLRQGREQYF.

The genes are TRBV24-1 and TRBJ1-4; the D gene is possibly TRBD1 (6 bases). Per germline, CDR1 KGHDR and CDR2 SFDVKD. The CDR3 runs to 15 residues. With 4 bases removed from V and 5 bases from J, the gap between germline ends came to 13 bases. This CDR3 is CATSEKGGANEKLFF. CDR3 sequence (DNA): TGTGCCACCAGTGAGAAGGGGGGGGCAAATGAAAAACTGTTTTTT.

The CDR3 reads CASSDEGQGAGYEQYF. The CDR3 coding sequence is TGCGCCAGCAGCGACGAGGGACAGGGTGCGGGATACGAGCAGTACTTC. This chain connects TRBV5-1 to TRBJ2-7; TRBD1 matches at 9 bases. Per the germline V gene, CDR1 is SGHRS and CDR2 is YFSETQ. V was pared by 4 bases and J by 4 bases, with 12 bases of the junction left unmatched. This CDR3 contains 16 residues.

CDR3 nucleotides: TGTGCCAGCAGTTACGCGGGACAGAATCAGCCCCAGCATTTT. Its translation is CASSYAGQNQPQHF. This rearrangement joins TRBV6-6 to TRBJ1-5; 7 bases map to TRBD1. This CDR3 region has 14 residues. V dropped 2 bases and J dropped 4; count of bases not matched to a gene: 2. The germline gives CDR1 MNHNY, CDR2 SVGAGI (reference sequence).

The chain couples TRBV19 to TRBJ1-5; 7 bases are shared with TRBD1. The CDR3 runs 13 residues. The J segment lost 7 bases and the V segment lost 10 bases, leaving 10 bases of the junction unmatched. Germline CDR1 reads LNHDA; CDR2 reads SQIVND (reference sequence). The CDR3 region has the DNA TGTGCCACCCGGGGACAGCTTTTCCAGCCCCAGCATTTT. Its translation is CATRGQLFQPQHF. Variable domain in full (rest from reference TRBV19 and TRBJ1-5): DGGITQSPKYLFRKEGQNVTLSCEQNLNHDAMYWYRQDPGQGLRLIYYSQIVNDFQKGDIAEGYSVSREKKESFPLTVTSAQKNPTAFYLCATRGQLFQPQHFGDGTRLSIL.

The V call is TRBV24-1, the J call TRBJ2-3, with TRBD1 matching over 7 bases. J lost 3 bases, V lost 2 bases, and 4 bases had no gene match. The germline V gene has CDR1 KGHDR and CDR2 SFDVKD. The CDR3 runs to 15 residues. This CDR3 reads CATSDSRDSTDTQYF. The CDR3, as DNA: TGTGCCACCAGTGATTCCCGGGACAGTACAGATACGCAGTATTTT.

The chain recombines TRBV30 with TRBJ1-2; D unresolved. V was cut by 3 bases and J by 4 bases, with 6 bases left in between. Germline V gene data show CDR1 as GTSNPN and CDR2 as SVGIG (reference sequence). The CDR3 contains 11 residues. The CDR3 DNA follows: TGTGCCTGGAGGGCCCCCTATGGCTACACCTTC. Residues: CAWRAPYGYTF.

The genes are TRBV30 and TRBJ2-7; D is undetermined. Germline V gene sequence: CDR1 GTSNPN, CDR2 SVGIG (reference sequence). The CDR3 contains 12 residues. V was trimmed by 4 bases and J by 0 bases, leaving 7 bases between them. The CDR3 region is CAWTRSSYEQYF. CDR3 coding DNA: TGTGCCTGGACGAGGAGCTCCTACGAGCAGTACTTC.

This clone is a singleton in its sample. The V call is TRBV15, the J call TRBJ1-3; D is undetermined. The germline gives CDR1 LNHNV, CDR2 YYDKDF (reference sequence). Trimming stripped 0 bases from V and 4 bases from J, with 13 bases between. CDR3 size: 16 residues. In nucleotides, the CDR3 is TGTGCCACCAGCAGAGATCTGGGAGGCGTAGGAAACACCATATATTTT. It codes for CATSRDLGGVGNTIYF.

This rearrangement joins TRBV11-2 to TRBJ2-1; D gene uncertain. Trimming took 1 base from V and 12 from J, leaving 7 bases between them. The CDR3 contains 11 residues. Germline V lookup: CDR1 SGHAT, CDR2 FQNNGV. The CDR3 spells CASSLARLQFF. Written as DNA, the CDR3 is TGTGCCAGCAGCTTAGCCCGCTTGCAGTTCTTC.